This T cell receptor (beta chain) was observed in a study of blood T cell repertoires in COVID-19. Trimming pared 5 bases from V and 7 bases from J, leaving 14 bases between. Germline V lookup: CDR1 MNHEY, CDR2 SMNVEV (reference sequence). The CDR3 totals 13 residues. Clones were read by immunoSEQ multiplex PCR, and TCRdb kept only the in-frame ones, dropping some. The sample lists some 130,000 clones, about four fifths occurring once. Material for sequencing was peripheral blood. This TCR derives from a man aged 80 or over with acute or convalescent COVID-19. The chain is built from TRBV27 and TRBJ1-2; the D gene is possibly TRBD1 (5 bases). The CDR3 DNA reads as TGTGCCAGCAGTCTCCGGAGCGGGGGTGGCTACACCTTC. Encoded protein: CASSLRSGGGYTF.